Shown below are 2 T cell receptor beta chains from a single sample sequenced in a study of T cells in Graves' hyperthyroidism and ophthalmopathy. Regions amplified from RNA transcripts were the TCR beta CDR3 regions. TCR CDR3 regions were first amplified by RT-PCR with HTBI primers. TCRdb redid the calling of the multiplex PCR reads with MiXCR, one entry per CDR3 protein. Of a few hundred thousand distinct CDR3 sequences listed, less than 25% are singletons. Input material: blood. The receptors originated from a man aged 18 to 29 with Graves' hyperthyroidism.

The table lists this clonotype with many counts. The chain's CDR3 is CSARSPVKAFNTEAFF. DNA of the CDR3: TGCAGTGCTAGAAGCCCGGTGAAAGCTTTTAACACTGAAGCTTTCTTT. The chain links TRBV20-1 to TRBJ1-1; D is uncertain. V lost 2 bases and J lost 2, with 18 bases in between. The CDR3 consists of 16 residues. Germline CDR1 is DFQATT and CDR2 is SNEGSKA (reference sequence).

The table lists this clonotype with a count of one. V gene TRBV12-3 or TRBV12-4 combines with J gene TRBJ2-5; the D gene is possibly TRBD1 (5 bases). V lost 2 bases and J 3 bases, leaving 10 bases between the germline ends. The CDR3 is 14 amino acids. CDR3 nucleotide sequence: TGTGCCAGCAGTTTAATGGACACAGAAGAGACCCAGTACTTC. Translation: CASSLMDTEETQYF.